What follows are 28 T cell receptor beta chains derived from one specimen sequenced in a study of blood T cell repertoires in COVID-19. TCRdb's table, derived via immunoSEQ multiplex PCR, lists solely in-frame clones and lacks some. The table has more than 150,000 clones, 70% to 90% seen once. The sequencing sample was made of peripheral blood. All receptors come from a man aged 55 to 70 with acute or convalescent COVID-19.

The gene calls are TRBV15 and TRBJ1-1; D call uncertain. V shed 3 bases and J shed 4 bases, with 6 bases lying between them. This CDR3 contains 12 residues. Germline loops: CDR1 LNHNV, CDR2 YYDKDF (reference sequence). The CDR3 spells CATSRSGTEAFF. In DNA, the CDR3 is TGTGCCACCAGCAGGAGCGGCACTGAAGCTTTCTTT.

V is TRBV10-3 and J is TRBJ2-3, with D possibly matching TRBD2 (6 bases). CDR1 ENHRY and CDR2 SYGVKD come from the germline V gene. CDR3 size: 15 residues. Between the trimmed V and J ends, which lost 6 bases and 2 bases, there was a span of 15 bases. The CDR3 DNA reads TGTGCCATCAGAGATAGCGGAGCGGACACAGATACGCAGTATTTT. Translating gives CAIRDSGADTDTQYF.

The chain is built from TRBV19 and TRBJ2-5, with 8 positions matching TRBD1. V gave up 3 bases and J gave up 2 bases; unmatched junction bases: 5. Germline values: CDR1 LNHDA, CDR2 SQIVND (reference sequence). The CDR3 is 15 residues long. The CDR3 DNA follows: TGTGCCAGTAGTATCAGCAACAGGGGGCAAGAGACCCAGTACTTC. Its translation is CASSISNRGQETQYF.

The V gene is TRBV7-9, the J gene TRBJ2-7; D not resolved. V lost 6 bases to trimming and J lost 6 bases, with 18 bases between them. CDR3 length equals 14 residues. Germline lookup yields CDR1 SEHNR and CDR2 FQNEAQ (reference sequence). The CDR3 bases are TGTGCCAGCAGTTCAATCATAACATTCAGCGAGCAGTACTTC. As protein: CASSSIITFSEQYF.

The V gene is TRBV28, the J gene TRBJ1-4; TRBD1 matches 12 bases. Trimming removed 5 bases from V and 12 bases from J; junction bases left unmatched: 10. In germline, CDR1 is MDHEN, CDR2 SYDVKM. The CDR3 runs 15 residues. In nucleotides, the CDR3 is TGTGCCAGCAGTCACCGGGACAGGGGGCCGGGGGAACTGTTTTTT. This codes for CASSHRDRGPGELFF.

The DNA for the CDR3 is TGTGCCAGCAGGGGGACAGGGGGCGTTGGCGGGGAGCTGTTTTTT. Its translation: CASRGTGGVGGELFF. This chain links TRBV2 with TRBJ2-2; 12 positions agree with TRBD1. Germline-derived CDR1 and CDR2 are SNHLY and FYNNEI. CDR3 length equals 15 residues. Germline trimming cut 6 bases from V and 7 bases from J; bases unmatched to any gene: 6.

This clone was picked up a small number of times. The gene calls are TRBV7-8 and TRBJ2-1, with 8 bases aligning to TRBD1. V shed 5 bases, J shed 7 bases, and the junction held 7 bases outside the gene matches. The germline V gene has CDR1 SGHVS and CDR2 FQNEAQ. The CDR3 length is 14 residues. In DNA, the CDR3 is TGTGCCAGCAGCCCCTCGGACAGGGCGAATGAGCAGTTCTTC. Translating gives CASSPSDRANEQFF.

The CDR3 loop reads CATSKGRDTEAFF. Written as DNA, the CDR3 is TGTGCCACCAGCAAGGGGAGGGACACTGAAGCTTTCTTT. The V call is TRBV15, the J call TRBJ1-1, with TRBD1 as a possible D gene (5 bases). The germline gives CDR1 LNHNV, CDR2 YYDKDF (reference sequence). The CDR3 consists of 13 residues. Trimming cost V 4 bases and J 3 bases, with 9 bases left between them.

The chain has TRBV7-9 and TRBJ2-5; D ambiguous. Germline CDR1 SEHNR, CDR2 FQNEAQ (reference sequence). The ends were cut back, 1 base at V and 3 bases at J, with 9 bases in the middle. This CDR3 is built from 14 residues. CDR3 protein: CASSLDRTKETQYF. In DNA, the CDR3 is TGTGCCAGCAGCTTAGATCGCACTAAAGAGACCCAGTACTTC.

As to this clone: The junction differs from germline at one of its ends, possibly a read error. The chain has TRBV7-3 and TRBJ1-2; 8 bases match TRBD1. Germline CDR1 is SGHTA and CDR2 is FQGTGA. The CDR3 extends over 12 amino acids. The CDR3 sequence is CASSTGQGPLSF. In nucleotides, the CDR3 is TGTGCCAGCAGCACCGGACAGGGTCCGTTGTCCTTC.

The rearrangement uses TRBV19 and TRBJ2-1; TRBD2 agrees at 8 bases. With 0 bases clipped from V and 3 bases from J, the junction kept 1 base outside the gene matches. This CDR3 has 15 residues. CDR1 and CDR2 (germline): LNHDA, SQIVND (reference sequence). CDR3 sequence: CASSIDSGNYNEQFF. CDR3 bases: TGTGCCAGTAGTATAGATAGCGGGAACTACAATGAGCAGTTCTTC.

The chain carries TRBV2 and TRBJ2-4; TRBD2 might be the D (5 bases). Trimming took 4 bases from V and 3 from J, leaving 7 bases between them. The CDR3 loop spans 13 amino acids. Germline assignment: CDR1 SNHLY and CDR2 FYNNEI. CDR3 region: CASSGLLKNIQYF. The CDR3 DNA follows: TGTGCCAGCAGTGGACTACTCAAAAACATTCAGTACTTC.

This chain uses TRBV11-2 with TRBJ1-4, with 7 nucleotides matching TRBD1. Per germline, CDR1 SGHAT and CDR2 FQNNGV. Trimming took 5 bases from V and 7 from J; bases not matched to a gene: 10. There are 15 residues in the CDR3. The CDR3 DNA sequence: TGTGCCAGCAGCGCCGGGGACAGCGACGTTGAAAAACTGTTTTTT. Protein product: CASSAGDSDVEKLFF.

The gene calls are TRBV28 and TRBJ1-5; 7 bases align to TRBD1. CDR1 is MDHEN and CDR2 is SYDVKM in the germline V gene. Unmatched junction bases numbered 12, after V lost 10 bases and J lost 6 bases. The CDR3 extends over 14 amino acids. CDR3 region: CATLRRTGRQPQHF. In nucleotides, the CDR3 is TGTGCCACCTTACGTCGGACAGGCCGTCAGCCCCAGCATTTT.

The rearrangement links TRBV28 to TRBJ2-4, with TRBD1 identical over 7 bases. The CDR3 has 14 amino acids. In germline, CDR1 is MDHEN, CDR2 SYDVKM. The V segment lost 6 bases and the J segment 6 bases; nucleotides outside the gene matches: 8. CDR3 amino acids: CASRTGLSTNIQYF. Here the CDR3 DNA reads TGTGCCAGCAGGACAGGGTTATCGACAAACATTCAGTACTTC. The full variable domain, completed using reference TRBV28 and TRBJ2-4, is DVKVTQSSRYLVKRTGEKVFLECVQDMDHENMFWYRQDPGLGLRLIYFSYDVKMKEKGDIPEGYSVSREKKERFSLILESASTNQTSMYLCASRTGLSTNIQYFGAGTRLSVL.

V is TRBV18 and J is TRBJ1-2, with TRBD1 identical over 7 bases. The CDR3 has 14 residues. J lost 0 bases, V lost 4 bases, and 2 bases had no gene match. The germline gives CDR1 KGHSH, CDR2 LQKENI. Here the CDR3 DNA reads TGTGCCAGCTCACTTGGACAGGCTAACTATGGCTACACCTTC. Encoded protein: CASSLGQANYGYTF. The full variable domain, rest sourced from reference TRBV18 and TRBJ1-2, is NAGVMQNPRHLVRRRGQEARLRCSPMKGHSHVYWYRQLPEEGLKFMVYLQKENIIDESGMPKERFSAEFPKEGPSILRIQQVVRGDSAAYFCASSLGQANYGYTFGSGTRLTVV.

V gene TRBV27 combines with J gene TRBJ2-3, with TRBD2 matching 7 bases. V lost 3 bases, J lost 5 bases, and 5 bases stayed unmatched. The CDR3 is 14 residues long. Germline lookup yields CDR1 MNHEY and CDR2 SMNVEV (reference sequence). This CDR3 is CASSFAGVQDTQYF. CDR3 nucleotide sequence: TGTGCCAGCAGTTTTGCGGGGGTGCAAGATACGCAGTATTTT.

V and J are TRBV20-1 and TRBJ1-1; maybe TRBD1 (6 bases). Looked up from germline, CDR1 is DFQATT and CDR2 is SNEGSKA (reference sequence). CDR3 length: 10 residues. Trimming removed 5 bases at V and 9 bases at J, with 10 bases between. The CDR3 reads CSARTDQAFF. The CDR3 DNA sequence: TGCAGTGCTCGGACAGACCAAGCTTTCTTT.

This clone has only a few counts. Other DNA sequences in this sample translate to the same CDR3. V gene TRBV4-1 combines with J gene TRBJ1-4, with 10 bases lining up with TRBD1. Germline V gene data show CDR1 as MGHRA and CDR2 as YSYEKL. The ends lost 0 bases at V and 5 bases at J; junction bases unmatched: 0. This CDR3 contains 15 residues. The CDR3 DNA is TGCGCCAGCAGCCAAGAGGGACAGGGGAATGAAAAACTGTTTTTT. Amino acids: CASSQEGQGNEKLFF.

The sample holds many counts of this clone. The V call is TRBV27, the J call TRBJ2-3, with a weak D call TRBD2 (6 bases). Trimming pared 7 bases from V and 2 bases from J, leaving 22 bases between. The V gene's germline CDR1 is MNHEY and CDR2 SMNVEV (reference sequence). The CDR3 consists of 17 residues. This chain's CDR3 is CASISGPAMVITDTQYF. DNA for the CDR3: TGTGCCAGCATCAGCGGGCCTGCGATGGTGATCACAGATACGCAGTATTTT.

V gene TRBV20-1 combines with J gene TRBJ2-7, with D possibly TRBD1 on 6 matching bases. V lost 4 bases and J 4 bases, leaving 8 bases between the germline ends. The CDR3 has 11 residues. CDR1 and CDR2 from the germline V gene are DFQATT and SNEGSKA (reference sequence). In DNA, the CDR3 is TGCAGTGCTAACAGGGATTACGAGCAGTACTTC. Translation: CSANRDYEQYF.

The chain has TRBV19 and TRBJ2-5, with 7 positions matching TRBD2. CDR1 LNHDA and CDR2 SQIVND come from the germline V gene (reference sequence). Trimming took 4 bases from V and 5 from J; bases not matched to a gene: 10. CDR3 length: 15 residues. CDR3 loop: CASSTPGLRGETQYF. In DNA, the CDR3 is TGTGCCAGTAGTACACCGGGACTACGCGGGGAGACCCAGTACTTC.

The CDR3 sequence: CASSTADTEAFF. The CDR3 DNA sequence: TGTGCCAGCTCCACGGCGGACACTGAAGCTTTCTTT. This chain links TRBV3-1 (or the pseudogene TRBV3-2) with TRBJ1-1; D uncertain. CDR1 and CDR2 from the germline V gene are LGHDT and YNNKEL (reference sequence). The CDR3 has 12 amino acids. Trimming removed 8 bases from V and 3 bases from J, with 10 bases in between.

CDR3 sequence reads: CAISESTSVTSYGYTF. For the CDR3, the DNA is TGTGCCATCAGTGAGTCCACGTCTGTGACTTCCTATGGCTACACCTTC. J is TRBJ1-2 and V is TRBV10-3; D uncertain. The CDR3 contains 16 residues. Between the trimmed V and J ends, which lost 0 bases and 4 bases, there was a span of 15 bases. Germline V gives CDR1 ENHRY, CDR2 SYGVKD.

This clone was recorded a few times. This chain links TRBV28 with TRBJ2-2, with D possibly being TRBD1 (6 bases). This CDR3 contains 16 residues. CDR1 is MDHEN and CDR2 is SYDVKM in the germline V gene. Trimming took 5 bases from V and 5 from J, leaving 18 bases between them. The CDR3 here is CASSRRDIEGTGELFF. Here the CDR3 DNA reads TGTGCCAGCAGTCGCCGGGACATCGAAGGTACCGGGGAGCTGTTTTTT.

The J gene is TRBJ1-2, the V gene TRBV4-2, with 7 bases lining up with TRBD1. V shed 1 base and J 4 bases; nucleotides not matched to a gene: 9. The CDR3 spans 16 residues. Germline CDR1 and CDR2: LGHNA and YNFKEQ. CDR3 nucleotides: TGTGCCAGCAGCCAAGGTCCAGAGGGGGCCGTCTATGGCTACACCTTC. Encoded protein: CASSQGPEGAVYGYTF.

This sequence joins TRBV4-2 and TRBJ2-5, with TRBD2 matching 14 bases. Germline CDR1 LGHNA, CDR2 YNFKEQ. Losses at the gene ends were 3 bases for V and 4 bases for J; bases not matched to a gene: 7. The CDR3 covers 17 residues. This CDR3 reads CASSQSPGTSGRETQYF. CDR3 in DNA: TGTGCCAGCAGCCAGAGTCCCGGGACTAGCGGGAGAGAGACCCAGTACTTC.

The genes are TRBV7-9 and TRBJ2-1; 14 nucleotides agree with TRBD2. Trimming removed 5 bases from V and 8 bases from J; junction bases left unmatched: 8. CDR3 length: 16 amino acids. Germline V gene lookup returns CDR1 SEHNR and CDR2 FQNEAQ (reference sequence). The chain's CDR3 is CASSRDRGLAGDEQFF. The CDR3 nucleotides read TGTGCCAGCAGCCGGGACAGGGGACTAGCGGGAGATGAGCAGTTCTTC.